This TCR beta chain was retrieved from a study of shared clonotypes between healthy human individuals. The CDR3 is 14 residues long. V lost 2 bases to trimming and J lost 0 bases, with 8 bases between them. Germline CDR1 and CDR2: GTSNPN and SVGIG (reference sequence). The test was conducted at deep level. Per the authors' pipeline: ImmunoSEQ sequences covered only the junction and lacked quality scores; filtering therefore differed. Generated by immunoSEQ multiplex PCR, the TCRdb table keeps only in-frame clones and is missing some. The V and J calls and clone size are taken from that table; D and trimming were inferred from the DNA. The sample holds about 510,000 clones, approximately 79% seen once.

The sequencing input was PBMCs. This sequence originates from a woman in her thirties or forties in good health. Some clones in this sample may be carry-over from other donors' samples. V gene TRBV30 combines with J gene TRBJ1-5; the D gene is possibly TRBD1 (6 bases). In DNA form, the CDR3 reads TGTGCCTGGAGTCCGGACAGTAGCAATCAGCCCCAGCATTTT. This translates into CAWSPDSSNQPQHF.